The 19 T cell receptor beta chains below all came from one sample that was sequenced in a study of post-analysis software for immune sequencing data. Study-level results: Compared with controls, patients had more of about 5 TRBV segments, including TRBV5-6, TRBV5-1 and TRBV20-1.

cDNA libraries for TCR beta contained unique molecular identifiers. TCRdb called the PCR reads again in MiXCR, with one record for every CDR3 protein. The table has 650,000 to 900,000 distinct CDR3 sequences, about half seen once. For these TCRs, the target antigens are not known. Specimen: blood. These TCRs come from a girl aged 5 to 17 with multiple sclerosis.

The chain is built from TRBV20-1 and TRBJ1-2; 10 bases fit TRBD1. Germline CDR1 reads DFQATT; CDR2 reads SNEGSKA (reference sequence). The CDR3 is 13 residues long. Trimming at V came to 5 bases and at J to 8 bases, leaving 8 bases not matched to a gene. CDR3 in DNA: TGCAGTGCTCTACAGGGACAGGGGAGGGGCTACACCTTC. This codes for CSALQGQGRGYTF.

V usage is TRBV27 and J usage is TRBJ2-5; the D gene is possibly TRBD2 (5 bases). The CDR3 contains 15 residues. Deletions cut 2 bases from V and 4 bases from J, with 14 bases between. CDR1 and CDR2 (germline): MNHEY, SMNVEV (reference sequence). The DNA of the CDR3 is TGTGCCAGCAGTTTACTAGGCCTGGGGAGAGAGACCCAGTACTTC. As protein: CASSLLGLGRETQYF.

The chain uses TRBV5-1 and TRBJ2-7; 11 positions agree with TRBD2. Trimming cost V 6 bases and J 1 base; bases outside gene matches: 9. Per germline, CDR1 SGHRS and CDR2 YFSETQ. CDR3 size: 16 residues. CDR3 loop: CASKRGLAATSYEQYF. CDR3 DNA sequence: TGCGCCAGCAAAAGGGGACTAGCGGCCACATCCTACGAGCAGTACTTC.

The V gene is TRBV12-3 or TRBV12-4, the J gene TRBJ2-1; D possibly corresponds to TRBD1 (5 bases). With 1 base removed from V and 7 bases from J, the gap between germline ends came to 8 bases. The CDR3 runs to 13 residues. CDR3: CASSLVGQNEQFF. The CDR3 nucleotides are TGTGCCAGCAGTTTAGTAGGACAAAATGAGCAGTTCTTC.

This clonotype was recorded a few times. CDR3 nucleotide sequence: TGTGCCAGCAGCCCACGACAGGTTAAAGTGGGGGCCAACGTCCTGACTTTC. This sequence encodes CASSPRQVKVGANVLTF. This rearrangement joins TRBV9 to TRBJ2-6; D perhaps matches TRBD1 (6 bases). V lost 4 bases to trimming and J lost 4 bases, with 18 bases between them. Per the germline V gene, CDR1 is SGDLS and CDR2 is YYNGEE. The length of the CDR3 is 17 residues.

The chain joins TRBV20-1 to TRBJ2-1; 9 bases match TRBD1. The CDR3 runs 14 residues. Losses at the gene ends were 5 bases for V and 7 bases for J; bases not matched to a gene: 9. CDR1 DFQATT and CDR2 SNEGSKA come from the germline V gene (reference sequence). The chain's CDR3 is CSAGDGTGTNEQFF. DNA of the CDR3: TGCAGTGCTGGGGACGGGACAGGGACAAATGAGCAGTTCTTC.

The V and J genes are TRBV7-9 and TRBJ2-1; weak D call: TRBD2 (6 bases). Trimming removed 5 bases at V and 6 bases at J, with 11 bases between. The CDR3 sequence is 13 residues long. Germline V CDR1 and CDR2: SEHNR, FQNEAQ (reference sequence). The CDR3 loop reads CASSLTSSNEQFF. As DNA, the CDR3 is TGTGCCAGCAGCCTGACTAGTTCCAATGAGCAGTTCTTC.

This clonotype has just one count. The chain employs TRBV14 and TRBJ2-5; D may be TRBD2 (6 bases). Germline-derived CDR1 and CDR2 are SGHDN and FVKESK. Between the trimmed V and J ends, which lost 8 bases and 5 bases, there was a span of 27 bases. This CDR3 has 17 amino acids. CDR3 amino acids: CASVRRNLAPGIETQYF. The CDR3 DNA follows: TGTGCCAGCGTACGAAGAAACCTAGCGCCGGGAATCGAGACCCAGTACTTC.

The CDR3 DNA is TGCAGTGCCCGGACAGGGGGCGGCAATCAGCCCCAGCATTTT. It encodes CSARTGGGNQPQHF. This chain uses TRBV20-1 with TRBJ1-5; 11 nucleotides agree with TRBD1. Trimming cost V 6 bases and J 2 bases; bases outside gene matches: 3. There are 14 residues in the CDR3. Germline V gene lookup returns CDR1 DFQATT and CDR2 SNEGSKA (reference sequence).

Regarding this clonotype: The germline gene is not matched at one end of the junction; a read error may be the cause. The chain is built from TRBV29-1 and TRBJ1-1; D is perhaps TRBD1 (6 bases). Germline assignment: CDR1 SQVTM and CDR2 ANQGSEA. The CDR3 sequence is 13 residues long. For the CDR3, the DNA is TGTAGCGTGAACTTGGTGGGGGCGGGTGAAGCTTTCTTT. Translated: CSVNLVGAGEAFF. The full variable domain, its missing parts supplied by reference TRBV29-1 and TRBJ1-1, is SAVISQKPSRDICQRGTSLTIQCQVDSQVTMMFWYRQQPGQSLTLIATANQGSEATYESGFVIDKFPISRPNLTFSTLTVSNMSPEDSSIYLCSVNLVGAGEAFFGQGTRLTVV.

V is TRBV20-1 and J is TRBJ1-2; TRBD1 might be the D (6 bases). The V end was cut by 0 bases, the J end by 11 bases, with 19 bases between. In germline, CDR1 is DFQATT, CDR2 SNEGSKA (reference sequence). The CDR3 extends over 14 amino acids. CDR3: CSARDRAGQGGYTF. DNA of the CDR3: TGCAGTGCTAGAGATCGTGCAGGGCAAGGGGGTTACACCTTC.

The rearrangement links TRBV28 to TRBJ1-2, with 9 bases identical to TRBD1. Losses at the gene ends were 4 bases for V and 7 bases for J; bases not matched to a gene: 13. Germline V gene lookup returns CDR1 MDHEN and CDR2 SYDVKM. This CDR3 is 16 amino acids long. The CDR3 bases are TGTGCCAGCAGTTCTATGACGGGGACAGGGAGTGGTGGCTACACCTTC. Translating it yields CASSSMTGTGSGGYTF.

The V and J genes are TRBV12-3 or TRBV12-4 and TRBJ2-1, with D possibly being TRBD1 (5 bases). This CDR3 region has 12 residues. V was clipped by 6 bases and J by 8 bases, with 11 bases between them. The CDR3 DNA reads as TGTGCCAGCAGGTACCAGGGATATGAGCAGTTCTTC. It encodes CASRYQGYEQFF.

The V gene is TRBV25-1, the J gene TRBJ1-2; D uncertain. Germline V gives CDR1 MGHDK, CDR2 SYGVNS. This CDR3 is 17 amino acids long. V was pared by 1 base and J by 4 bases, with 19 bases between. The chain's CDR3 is CASSEFGPGRLGYGYTF. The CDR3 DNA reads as TGTGCCAGCAGTGAATTCGGTCCAGGAAGGCTTGGCTATGGCTACACCTTC.

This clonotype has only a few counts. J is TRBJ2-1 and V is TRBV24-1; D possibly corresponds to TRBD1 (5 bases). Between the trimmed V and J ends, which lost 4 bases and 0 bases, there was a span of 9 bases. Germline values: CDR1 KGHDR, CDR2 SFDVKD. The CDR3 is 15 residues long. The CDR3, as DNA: TGTGCCACCAGTGACCCTACAGGCTCCTACAATGAGCAGTTCTTC. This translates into CATSDPTGSYNEQFF.

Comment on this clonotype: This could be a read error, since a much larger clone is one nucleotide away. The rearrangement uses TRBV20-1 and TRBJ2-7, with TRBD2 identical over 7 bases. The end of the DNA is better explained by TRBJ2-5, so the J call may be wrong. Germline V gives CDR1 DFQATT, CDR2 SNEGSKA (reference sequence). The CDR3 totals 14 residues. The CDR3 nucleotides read TGCAGTGCTAGTCCGCGGGAGTTCGTGGGGACCCAGTACTTC. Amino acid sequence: CSASPREFVGTQYF.

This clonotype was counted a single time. DNA for the CDR3: TGTGCCAGCAGACGGCCACAGGGCAATCAGCCCCAGCATTTT. It codes for CASRRPQGNQPQHF. The rearrangement joins TRBV28 to TRBJ1-5, with D possibly matching TRBD1 (5 bases). The germline V gene has CDR1 MDHEN and CDR2 SYDVKM. CDR3 length equals 14 residues. Trimming removed 6 bases at V and 2 bases at J, with 11 bases between.

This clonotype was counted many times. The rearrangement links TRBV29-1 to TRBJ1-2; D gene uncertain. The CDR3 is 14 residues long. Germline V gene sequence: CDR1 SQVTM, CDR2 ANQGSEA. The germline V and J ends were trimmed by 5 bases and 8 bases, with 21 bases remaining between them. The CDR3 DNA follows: TGCAGCGTTTCGGTAGCCGTTTCTCGCCACGGCTACACCTTC. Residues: CSVSVAVSRHGYTF.

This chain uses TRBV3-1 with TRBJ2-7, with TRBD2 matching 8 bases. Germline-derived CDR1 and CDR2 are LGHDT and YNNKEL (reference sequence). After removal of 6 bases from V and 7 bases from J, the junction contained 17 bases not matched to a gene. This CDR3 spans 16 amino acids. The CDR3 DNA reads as TGTGCCAGCAGGTCCCTAAGCGGGAGATCTGGCAATGAGCAGTACTTC. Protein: CASRSLSGRSGNEQYF.